This TCR beta chain was sequenced in a study of human T cells and chemical hapten exposure. Study at large: Readings were taken at 6 days from patch tests that had applied 0.01% DPC to the upper back. Recorded diagnoses among the mostly female patients were alopecia areata, totalis or universalis. Study-wide results and caveats: Relative to control repertoires, expanded TCRs gave rise to significantly more large CDR3 similarity clusters.

For the library, individual cDNA molecules each received unique molecular identifiers. TCRdb re-called the RACE reads with MiXCR, one entry per CDR3 protein. The table has approximately 110,000 distinct CDR3 sequences, roughly a tenth seen once; the top ten hold 3.1%. Ten or more counts support this clonotype. The antigen remains unidentified. As to time point: patch test 2, 6 weeks after DPC sensitization. Treatment: therapeutic diphenylcyclopropenone sensitization with weekly scalp DPC. Germline V gene lookup returns CDR1 SEHNR and CDR2 FQNEAQ (reference sequence). This CDR3 spans 15 amino acids. Trimming removed 2 bases from V and 4 bases from J; junction bases left unmatched: 4.

The sample consisted of whole blood, taken in connection with sensitization to the hapten diphenylcyclopropenone (DPC). The chain has TRBV7-9 and TRBJ2-1, with TRBD2 matching 8 bases. The TCR sequence derives from a woman between 40 and 55 years old with alopecia areata. Some clones in this sample may be carry-over from other donors' samples. CDR3 sequence (DNA): TGTGCCAGCAGCTTACTTCCGGGGGGGTACAATGAGCAGTTCTTC. Residues: CASSLLPGGYNEQFF.